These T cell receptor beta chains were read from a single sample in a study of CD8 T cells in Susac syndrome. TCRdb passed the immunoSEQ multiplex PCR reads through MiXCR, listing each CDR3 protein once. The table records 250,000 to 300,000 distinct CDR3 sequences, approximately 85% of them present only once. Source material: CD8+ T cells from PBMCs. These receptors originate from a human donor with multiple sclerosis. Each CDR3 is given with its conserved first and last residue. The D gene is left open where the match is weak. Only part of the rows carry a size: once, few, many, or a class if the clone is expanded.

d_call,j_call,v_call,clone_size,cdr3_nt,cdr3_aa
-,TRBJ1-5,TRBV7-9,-,TGTGCCAGCAGCTTGCAGGAGGGAAATCAGCCCCAGCATTTT,CASSLQEGNQPQHF
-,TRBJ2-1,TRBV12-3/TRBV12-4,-,TGTGCCAGCAGTCAGACGGTTTTCCACAATGAGCAGTTCTTC,CASSQTVFHNEQFF
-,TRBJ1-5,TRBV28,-,TGTGCCAGCAGTTTATCAAATTGGGGGGATCAGCCCCAGCATTTT,CASSLSNWGDQPQHF
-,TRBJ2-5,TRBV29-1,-,TGCAGCGTTGAGCCAGGGGCTGAGACCCAGTACTTC,CSVEPGAETQYF
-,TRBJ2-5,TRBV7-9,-,TGTGCCACTGACAGATACCAAGAGACCCAGTACTTC,CATDRYQETQYF
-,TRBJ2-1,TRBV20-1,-,TGCAGTGCCCACCTCCGGCGGAATCCCTACAATGAGCAGTTCTTC,CSAHLRRNPYNEQFF
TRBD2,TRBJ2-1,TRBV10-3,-,TGTGCCATCAGTGGAAGGCTAGCGGGAGACCCCCTTGAGCAGTTCTTC,CAISGRLAGDPLEQFF
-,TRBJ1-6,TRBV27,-,TGTGCCAGCAGCCCCACAGGGACACCCCTCCACTTT,CASSPTGTPLHF
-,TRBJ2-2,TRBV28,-,TGTGCCAGCAAGGGGGCTAGCGTGACCGGGGAGCTGTTTTTT,CASKGASVTGELFF
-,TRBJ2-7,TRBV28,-,TGTGCCAGCAGTTTAATCCCCTCCTACGAGCAGTACTTC,CASSLIPSYEQYF
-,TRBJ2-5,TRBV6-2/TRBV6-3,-,TGTGCCAGCATTGGGGGGCAAGAGACCCAGTACTTC,CASIGGQETQYF
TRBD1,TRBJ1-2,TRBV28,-,TGTGCCAGCAGTTTAGGGGTCGGGACAGGGCATGGCTACAACTTC,CASSLGVGTGHGYNF
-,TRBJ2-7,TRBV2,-,TGTGCCAGCACCGGAGCGATGGGCTACGAGCAGTACTTC,CASTGAMGYEQYF
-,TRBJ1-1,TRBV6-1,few,TGTGCCAGCAGTATTCTGGACAGCCTGAACACTGAAGCTTTCTTT,CASSILDSLNTEAFF
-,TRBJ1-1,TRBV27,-,TGTGCCAGCACCATGGGAGGGACGGGCACTGAAGCTTTCTTT,CASTMGGTGTEAFF
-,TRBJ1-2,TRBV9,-,TGTGCCAGCAGCGCATCTACAGGAGATGACTATGGCTACACCTTC,CASSASTGDDYGYTF
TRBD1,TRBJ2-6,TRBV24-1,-,TGTGCCACCAGTGAGCCGGGACAGCCGACGACTTTC,CATSEPGQPTTF
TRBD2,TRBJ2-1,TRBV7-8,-,TGTGCCAGCAGCACAACCCCCACCCAACTAGCGGAGGCCCCATGGAGCTTC,CASSTTPTQLAEAPWSF
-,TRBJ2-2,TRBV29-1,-,TGCAGCGTTCGGGCCGGGGAGCTGTTTTTT,CSVRAGELFF
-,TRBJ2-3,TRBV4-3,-,TGCGCCAGCAGCCAAGACGGTAGCGCTAACACAGATACGCAGTATTTT,CASSQDGSANTDTQYF
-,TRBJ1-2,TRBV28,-,TGTGCCAGCAGTTTACAGAATAACTATGGCTACACCTTC,CASSLQNNYGYTF
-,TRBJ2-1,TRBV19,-,TGTGCCATCTCCTCCGGGATAGGCGGGAATGAGCAGTTCTTC,CAISSGIGGNEQFF
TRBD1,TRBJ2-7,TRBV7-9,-,TGTGCCAGCAGCTCAAACCGAGGGACAGGGGGCGAGCAGTACTTC,CASSSNRGTGGEQYF
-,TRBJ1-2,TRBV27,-,TGTGCCAGCAGTTCATACACCGGGACACGAAAGGGCTACACCTTC,CASSSYTGTRKGYTF
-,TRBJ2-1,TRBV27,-,TGTGCCAGCGCCCGACGGGAAAGCTCCTACAATGAGCAGTTCTTC,CASARRESSYNEQFF
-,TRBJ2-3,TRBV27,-,TGTGCCAGCAGTTTATATACGGATTCGACAGATACGCAGTATTTT,CASSLYTDSTDTQYF
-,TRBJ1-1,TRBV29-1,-,TGCAGCGTTGATTACAAGGGTCTGAACACTGAAGCTTTCTTT,CSVDYKGLNTEAFF
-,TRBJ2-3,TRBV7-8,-,TGTGCCAGCAGCCCACCTTCGGCGGCCGGCACAGATACGCAGTATTTT,CASSPPSAAGTDTQYF
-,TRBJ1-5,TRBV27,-,TGTGCCAGCAGTTTATTGGTTCCAGGGCATAGCAATCAGCCCCAGCATTTT,CASSLLVPGHSNQPQHF
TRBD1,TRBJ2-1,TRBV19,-,TGTGCCAGTAGTACGACAGGGGGATACAATGAGCAGTTCTTC,CASSTTGGYNEQFF
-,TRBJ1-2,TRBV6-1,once,TGTGCCAGCAGTGAAGCCCGGCATGGCTACACCTTC,CASSEARHGYTF
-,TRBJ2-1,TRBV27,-,TGTGCCAGCAGTTTCGGGACACTCTCCTACAATGAGCAGTTCTTC,CASSFGTLSYNEQFF
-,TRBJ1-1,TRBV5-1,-,TGCGCCAGCAGCTCGGGGCCGGGTCTGAACACTGAAGCTTTCTTT,CASSSGPGLNTEAFF
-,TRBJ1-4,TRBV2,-,TGTGCCAGCACGGCAGGGGCCCTAGTCAACAATGAAAAACTGTTTTTT,CASTAGALVNNEKLFF
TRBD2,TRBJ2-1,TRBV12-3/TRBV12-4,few,TGTGCCAGCAGTTTGGGGGTAGCGGGAGGCGATGAGCAGTTCTTC,CASSLGVAGGDEQFF
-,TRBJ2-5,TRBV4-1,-,TGCGCCAGCAGCCAAGTGGCAGAGACCCAGTACTTC,CASSQVAETQYF
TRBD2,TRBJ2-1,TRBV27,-,TGTGCCAGCAGTTTCCTCCAGCGGGATCTCACCCCCTCCTACAATGAGCAGTTCTTC,CASSFLQRDLTPSYNEQFF
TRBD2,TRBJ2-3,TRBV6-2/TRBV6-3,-,TGTGCCAGCAGACTAGACCCCGGACTAGCGGGAGGAGGGGATACGCAGTATTTT,CASRLDPGLAGGGDTQYF
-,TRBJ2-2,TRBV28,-,TGTGCCGCCCGGACAGCCCTGAACACCGGGGAGCTGTTTTTT,CAARTALNTGELFF
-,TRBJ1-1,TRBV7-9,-,TGTGCCAGCAGCTTAGCGGCGGGGGGGGCTAGGGACACTGAAGCTTTCTTT,CASSLAAGGARDTEAFF
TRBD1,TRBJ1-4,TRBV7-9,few,TGTGCCAGCAGTTTGATGCGGACAGGGGAGCGCGAAAAACTGTTTTTT,CASSLMRTGEREKLFF
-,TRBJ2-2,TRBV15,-,TGTGCCACCAGCGGCGGATGGAACACCGGGGAGCTGTTTTTT,CATSGGWNTGELFF
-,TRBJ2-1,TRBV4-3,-,TGCGCCAGCAGCCCGGAGCGAATCTACAATGAGCAGTTCTTC,CASSPERIYNEQFF
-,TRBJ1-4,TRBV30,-,TGTGCCTGGGGCTATTATAATGAAAAACTGTTTTTT,CAWGYYNEKLFF
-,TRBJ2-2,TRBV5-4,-,TGTGCCAGCAGCTTAGCCGATCTCACCGGGGAGCTGTTTTTT,CASSLADLTGELFF
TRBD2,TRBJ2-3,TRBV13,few,TGTGCCAGCAGCAGTGCAGGACTAGCGGGAGTGAAAGATACGCAGTATTTT,CASSSAGLAGVKDTQYF
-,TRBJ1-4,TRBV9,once,TGTGCCAGCAGCGTAGGTCGGGGAACTAATGAAAAACTGTTTTTT,CASSVGRGTNEKLFF
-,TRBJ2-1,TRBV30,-,TGTGCCTGGAGTGTCGGCCGAGGTGGCTATGAGCAGTTCTTC,CAWSVGRGGYEQFF